The present TCR beta chain was sequenced within a study of blood T cell repertoires in COVID-19. Whole-study context: Material from acute and convalescent COVID-19 was sourced from the United States, Italy and Spain.

Trimming took off 0 bases at V and 7 bases at J, with 9 bases between the two ends. The CDR3 sequence is 13 residues long. Germline values: CDR1 MNHEY, CDR2 SVGAGI. TCRdb keeps only in-frame clones here, not all; method: immunoSEQ multiplex PCR. In the table there are about 230,000 clones, around 86% of which are singletons. This clone has a single count. The chain links TRBV6-5 to TRBJ1-1, with no clear D. Material: peripheral blood. The sequence was collected from a man aged 45 to 65 with COVID-19, enrolled during active disease. The CDR3 DNA reads TGTGCCAGCAGTTACTCCACCGCAGTTGAAGCTTTCTTT. Its translation is CASSYSTAVEAFF.